A selection of T cell receptor beta chains follows, all from one sample in a study of human T cells and chemical hapten exposure. TCRdb re-derived calls from the RACE reads in MiXCR, one entry per CDR3 protein. The table has tens of thousands of distinct CDR3 sequences, just under 9% seen once; the top ten hold 2.9%. The sample comprised whole blood. These receptors all stem from a female donor in good health. Some clones in this sample may be carry-over from other donors' samples. CDR3s include the opening cysteine and the closing phenylalanine or tryptophan. Each record gives: J gene, V gene, clone size, D gene, CDR3 length, CDR3 DNA, CDR3 protein. The D gene is left open where the match is weak. Part of the rows lack a size; the others show once, few, many or a class for expanded clones.

J: TRBJ2-1; V: TRBV7-9; size: few; D: NA; length: 16; DNA: TGTGCCAGCAGCTTAGATGAAGCGGTCTCCTACAATGAGCAGTTCTTC; CDR3: CASSLDEAVSYNEQFF
J: TRBJ1-6; V: TRBV27; size: few; D: NA; length: 17; DNA: TGTGCCAGCAGTTTAGAATCGCCTGGGTCCTATAATTCACCCCTCCACTTT; CDR3: CASSLESPGSYNSPLHF
J: TRBJ1-3; V: TRBV20-1; size: NA; D: NA; length: 14; DNA: TGCAGTGCTAGGAGGTCGGACTCTGGAAACACCATATATTTT; CDR3: CSARRSDSGNTIYF
J: TRBJ2-5; V: TRBV7-2; size: many; D: NA; length: 15; DNA: TGTGCCAGCACCGGGGGGCGACAGTACCAAGAGACCCAGTACTTC; CDR3: CASTGGRQYQETQYF
J: TRBJ2-3; V: TRBV7-2; size: NA; D: NA; length: 15; DNA: TGTGCCAGCAGCTTAGTTCCCCTAGAAACAGATACGCAGTATTTT; CDR3: CASSLVPLETDTQYF
J: TRBJ1-1; V: TRBV20-1; size: few; D: NA; length: 14; DNA: TGCAGTGCTACTCTCGCGGGGAAAGGCACTGAAGCTTTCTTT; CDR3: CSATLAGKGTEAFF
J: TRBJ2-5; V: TRBV20-1; size: NA; D: TRBD2; length: 14; DNA: TGCAGTGGAGTAGCGGGCACGCCAGGAGAGACCCAGTACTTC; CDR3: CSGVAGTPGETQYF
J: TRBJ1-1; V: TRBV2; size: few; D: NA; length: 15; DNA: TGTGCCAGCGGCGATCTGGCAGGAATGAACACTGAAGCTTTCTTT; CDR3: CASGDLAGMNTEAFF
J: TRBJ1-6; V: TRBV4-2; size: many; D: NA; length: 16; DNA: TGTGCCAGCAGCCAATATGGACAGACCGATAATTCACCCCTCCACTTT; CDR3: CASSQYGQTDNSPLHF
J: TRBJ2-5; V: TRBV7-2; size: NA; D: NA; length: 14; DNA: TGTGCCAGCAGCTTAGGGCTCATTAAGGAGACCCAGTACTTC; CDR3: CASSLGLIKETQYF
J: TRBJ1-4; V: TRBV28; size: NA; D: NA; length: 13; DNA: TGTGCCAGCAGTTTAGGGGGTGGAGAAAAACTGTTTTTT; CDR3: CASSLGGGEKLFF
J: TRBJ1-4; V: TRBV4-2; size: NA; D: NA; length: 16; DNA: TGTGCCAGCAGCCAAGGAAGAATCGGAACCGCGGAAAAACTGTTTTTT; CDR3: CASSQGRIGTAEKLFF
J: TRBJ2-7; V: TRBV12-3/TRBV12-4; size: few; D: TRBD1; length: 14; DNA: TGTGCCAGCTCCCTGTCCGGGACAGGGAGGGAGCAGTACTTC; CDR3: CASSLSGTGREQYF
J: TRBJ2-7; V: TRBV12-3/TRBV12-4; size: many; D: NA; length: 15; DNA: TGTGCCAGCAGTTCTCCGGGACAAGAAGATTACGAGCAGTACTTC; CDR3: CASSSPGQEDYEQYF
J: TRBJ2-1; V: TRBV29-1; size: many; D: TRBD2; length: 13; DNA: TGCAGCGTTATTAGCGGGAGGGTCGATGAGCAGTTCTTC; CDR3: CSVISGRVDEQFF
J: TRBJ2-5; V: TRBV7-2; size: NA; D: TRBD2; length: 16; DNA: TGTGCCAGCAGCTCCCGGACTAGCGGGGGGGGGGAGACCCAGTACTTC; CDR3: CASSSRTSGGGETQYF
J: TRBJ2-3; V: TRBV24-1; size: NA; D: NA; length: 11; DNA: TGTGCCACCAGTCAAACAGATACGCAGTATTTT; CDR3: CATSQTDTQYF
J: TRBJ1-1; V: TRBV7-2; size: NA; D: TRBD1; length: 14; DNA: TGTGCCAGCAGCTTTGACAGGGGAGACACTGAAGCTTTCTTT; CDR3: CASSFDRGDTEAFF
J: TRBJ1-1; V: TRBV29-1; size: NA; D: NA; length: 12; DNA: TGCAGCGGGAGATACGTCAACACTGAAGCTTTCTTT; CDR3: CSGRYVNTEAFF
J: TRBJ2-6; V: TRBV7-2; size: few; D: NA; length: 17; DNA: TGTGCCAGCAGCCCCAGGGGACTCAGGACTGGGGCCAACGTCCTGACTTTC; CDR3: CASSPRGLRTGANVLTF
J: TRBJ1-4; V: TRBV20-1; size: few; D: TRBD1; length: 15; DNA: TGCAGTGCTGGGGACAGGTTCGAAGCAAATGAAAAACTGTTTTTT; CDR3: CSAGDRFEANEKLFF
J: TRBJ2-1; V: TRBV20-1; size: many; D: TRBD2; length: 15; DNA: TGCAGTGCTAGAGAAGGAGCGGGAGGGCTGGTTGAGCAGTTCTTC; CDR3: CSAREGAGGLVEQFF
J: TRBJ2-7; V: TRBV19; size: few; D: TRBD1; length: 16; DNA: TGTGCCAGTAGTATGAAAGGGACAGGGGTGAGATACGAGCAGTACTTC; CDR3: CASSMKGTGVRYEQYF
J: TRBJ1-3; V: TRBV6-1; size: few; D: NA; length: 15; DNA: TGTGCCAGCAGTGAAGCCGCGACTATTGGAAACACCATATATTTT; CDR3: CASSEAATIGNTIYF
J: TRBJ2-1; V: TRBV29-1; size: few; D: NA; length: 10; DNA: TGCAGCGTCACAGACAATGAGCAGTTCTTC; CDR3: CSVTDNEQFF
J: TRBJ1-4; V: TRBV27; size: few; D: NA; length: 17; DNA: TGTGCCAGCAGTTTGGATATGAAGAAGGCAACTAATGAAAAACTGTTTTTT; CDR3: CASSLDMKKATNEKLFF
J: TRBJ1-4; V: TRBV3-1; size: NA; D: NA; length: 17; DNA: TGTGCCAGCAGCCAAGATTGGGGGGGAGCCACCAATGAAAAACTGTTTTTT; CDR3: CASSQDWGGATNEKLFF
J: TRBJ2-2; V: TRBV20-1; size: NA; D: NA; length: 16; DNA: TGCAGTGCTAGGGCGACGGTGCCGACGAACACCGGGGAGCTGTTTTTT; CDR3: CSARATVPTNTGELFF
J: TRBJ2-2; V: TRBV13; size: NA; D: NA; length: 14; DNA: TGTGCCAGCAGCTCGTACATGAACACCGGGGAGCTGTTTTTT; CDR3: CASSSYMNTGELFF
J: TRBJ2-1; V: TRBV7-2; size: few; D: TRBD1; length: 16; DNA: TGTGCCAGCAGCTCCAGAGGACAGGGGGCCTTCAATGAGCAGTTCTTC; CDR3: CASSSRGQGAFNEQFF
J: TRBJ2-2; V: TRBV20-1; size: few; D: TRBD2; length: 16; DNA: TGCAGTGCACAAACAGGACTAGCGGGAGTCACCGGGGAGCTGTTTTTT; CDR3: CSAQTGLAGVTGELFF
J: TRBJ2-1; V: TRBV27; size: many; D: NA; length: 14; DNA: TGTGCCAGCAGTTTTCAAACAGGGTTCGGGGAGCAGTTCTTC; CDR3: CASSFQTGFGEQFF
J: TRBJ2-3; V: TRBV9; size: NA; D: NA; length: 16; DNA: TGTGCCAGCAGCGAGATGGGCAGGGCCAGCATAGATACGCAGTATTTT; CDR3: CASSEMGRASIDTQYF
J: TRBJ2-7; V: TRBV20-1; size: many; D: NA; length: 15; DNA: TGCAGTGCTAGAGATTTTCGGACTCCAACCTACGAGCAGTACTTC; CDR3: CSARDFRTPTYEQYF
J: TRBJ2-1; V: TRBV6-2/TRBV6-3; size: NA; D: TRBD2; length: 16; DNA: TGTGCCAGCAGTCCCCGGACTAGCGCTACCTACAATGAGCAGTTCTTC; CDR3: CASSPRTSATYNEQFF
J: TRBJ1-1; V: TRBV12-3/TRBV12-4; size: few; D: NA; length: 15; DNA: TGTGCCAGCAGCCGGACAGAAAACCTGAACACTGAAGCTTTCTTT; CDR3: CASSRTENLNTEAFF
J: TRBJ2-1; V: TRBV9; size: few; D: TRBD2; length: 19; DNA: TGTGCCAGCAGCGCACTATCCCACCCAAAACTAGCGGGAGAAGTTGAGCAGTTCTTC; CDR3: CASSALSHPKLAGEVEQFF
J: TRBJ1-5; V: TRBV12-3/TRBV12-4; size: NA; D: NA; length: 13; DNA: TGTGCCAGCAGTTTAACCCGATATCAGCCCCAGCATTTT; CDR3: CASSLTRYQPQHF
J: TRBJ2-7; V: TRBV19; size: NA; D: TRBD1; length: 13; DNA: TGTGCCAGTAGTATGGCAGGGGGCTACGAGCAGTACTTC; CDR3: CASSMAGGYEQYF
J: TRBJ2-3; V: TRBV15; size: few; D: TRBD2; length: 16; DNA: TGTGCCACCAGCAGAGATCTAGCGGGAAGCACAGATACGCAGTATTTT; CDR3: CATSRDLAGSTDTQYF
J: TRBJ1-4; V: TRBV2; size: NA; D: NA; length: 15; DNA: TGTGCCAGCAGTGAAGGCGGGGTTCCTAATGAAAAACTGTTTTTT; CDR3: CASSEGGVPNEKLFF
J: TRBJ2-5; V: TRBV9; size: NA; D: TRBD2; length: 17; DNA: TGTGCCAGCAGCGTAGGGGCATTAGCGGGAGGTGGGGAGACCCAGTACTTC; CDR3: CASSVGALAGGGETQYF
J: TRBJ2-5; V: TRBV20-1; size: many; D: NA; length: 13; DNA: TGCAGTGCTTTTCCAGGGGCGCAAGAGACCCAGTACTTC; CDR3: CSAFPGAQETQYF
J: TRBJ2-3; V: TRBV28; size: NA; D: NA; length: 15; DNA: TGTGCCAGCAGTTTATCCGATGCCGGCACGGGAATTGGGTATTTT; CDR3: CASSLSDAGTGIGYF
J: TRBJ2-1; V: TRBV20-1; size: few; D: NA; length: 15; DNA: TGCAGTGCTATCGGAGGGGCCACAGAAGCGAATGAGCAGTTCTTC; CDR3: CSAIGGATEANEQFF
J: TRBJ2-3; V: TRBV5-1; size: NA; D: NA; length: 17; DNA: TGCGCCAGCAGCTCCGACAGGGGGAGCCTAGCGGGAGATACGCAGTATTTT; CDR3: CASSSDRGSLAGDTQYF
J: TRBJ2-5; V: TRBV5-1; size: NA; D: NA; length: 16; DNA: TGCGCCAGCAGCTTGGGTTTGGCGCGAGGAAGTGAGACCCAGTACTTC; CDR3: CASSLGLARGSETQYF
J: TRBJ2-7; V: TRBV29-1; size: few; D: TRBD2; length: 14; DNA: TGCAGCGTTGACCCTAGCGGGAGTCGTAACGAGCAGTACTTC; CDR3: CSVDPSGSRNEQYF
J: TRBJ2-1; V: TRBV6-1; size: NA; D: TRBD2; length: 18; DNA: TGTGCCAGCAGTGAAGCGCGATATGATCGGGAGGCAAACAATGAGCAGTTCTTC; CDR3: CASSEARYDREANNEQFF
J: TRBJ2-5; V: TRBV28; size: few; D: TRBD2; length: 15; DNA: TGTGCCAGCAGTTTAAGTGCGGGAGGAAAAGAGACCCAGTACTTC; CDR3: CASSLSAGGKETQYF
J: TRBJ2-7; V: TRBV2; size: few; D: TRBD1; length: 15; DNA: TGTGCCAGCAGTAAAGACAGGGGGTCCCTCTACGAGCAGTACTTC; CDR3: CASSKDRGSLYEQYF
J: TRBJ2-1; V: TRBV6-6; size: few; D: TRBD2; length: 16; DNA: TGTGCCAGCAGGCCGATTGGACTAGCGGGAGTTAGTGAGCAGTTCTTC; CDR3: CASRPIGLAGVSEQFF
J: TRBJ1-1; V: TRBV28; size: few; D: TRBD1; length: 14; DNA: TGTGCCAGCAGTACTTCCAGGGGGCCCACTGAAGCTTTCTTT; CDR3: CASSTSRGPTEAFF
J: TRBJ2-3; V: TRBV11-2; size: few; D: TRBD2; length: 17; DNA: TGTGCCAGCAGCCTGGGACTAGCGGGAGCTATGAGAGATACGCAGTATTTT; CDR3: CASSLGLAGAMRDTQYF